This TCR beta chain is drawn from a study of Ad26.COV2.S vaccination and SARS-CoV-2 variants (dated by TCRdb to 2020 to 2022). Turning to the overall study: Donors in the vaccine arm were drawn from COV1001, a multicentre, randomized, double-blind, placebo-controlled phase I-IIa trial testing Ad26.COV2.S in healthy adults. Dosing of Ad26.COV2.S was intramuscular, at either 5x10^10 or 1x10^11 viral particles, delivered as one shot or as two shots spaced 56 days apart. Participants in the trial were split at random into five groups of five each, receiving low-dose or high-dose Ad26.COV2.S once or twice, or else placebo on both occasions. TCRbeta repertoire sequencing was used to assess the specificity and breadth of SARS-CoV-2-reactive T cell receptors after Ad26.COV2.S vaccination. Investigators did not know the trial group allocation while performing experiments and assessing outcomes. The TCR-sequenced set comprised around 30 samples: roughly 19 Ad26.COV2.S vaccine recipients, 5 placebo recipients and 8 SARS-CoV-2 convalescent individuals.

Points the paper makes about the study in general: Substantial breadth of spike-specific CD8+ and CD4+ T cell responses was reported after vaccination. Comparing responses between vaccine doses or regimens was not something the study was powered to do. Ad26.COV2.S recipients had higher spike-specific TCR breadth than placebo recipients (P = 0.0014). The authors noted that the TCR breadth and depth analyses may have underestimated total T cell responses. Non-spike TCR breadth was comparable between vaccine and placebo recipients, consistent with the vaccine containing only spike.

In light of the paper, this sample's treatment or condition label describes: roughly 19 received Ad26.COV2.S at low or high dose, single or two shots; roughly five received placebo; per-sample allocation not given. Repertoires of vaccine and placebo recipients were sequenced from samples collected on day 63 after the first injection. Between 29 July and 7 August 2020, Cohort 1b enrolled around 24 adults aged 18-55 years at one site in Boston, USA. Ad26.COV2.S was a replication-incompetent adenovirus type 26 vector that expressed a prefusion-stabilized SARS-CoV-2 spike protein derived from the original Wuhan strain. V gives up 5 bases and J gives up 8 bases, and the segment between their germline ends measures 15 bases. The germline V gene (reference sequence) yields LNHDA for CDR1 and SQIVND for CDR2. The CDR3 spans 13 residues, from the cysteine through the phenylalanine. Only CDR3 DNA is held: 39 bases, read in frame from base 1.

The immunoSEQ Assay was the method used to sequence TCRbeta CDR3 regions. After extraction, genomic DNA underwent amplification by bias-controlled multiplex PCR, followed by high-throughput sequencing. For the original study's pipeline: To quantify the absolute abundance of every unique TCRbeta CDR3 region, sequences were collapsed and filtered. Usable DNA was measured by amplifying reference genes present in all nucleated cells, and TCRbeta template counts were normalized to that usable DNA to estimate T cell fraction. Repertoire TCRs were annotated as SARS-CoV-2-specific by exact matching of V gene, CDR3 amino acid sequence and J gene to a known reactive TCR set. The reference SARS-CoV-2 TCR set came from MIRA and was filtered for enrichment in COVID-19-positive ImmuneCODE repertoires, removing public or cross-reactive TCRs. Using the MIRA antigens, annotated TCRs were further analysed by specific ORF or by position within an ORF. Depth was the summed frequency of annotated unique rearrangements, while breadth was defined as annotated unique rearrangements over total unique productive rearrangements. Two-sided Wilcoxon rank-sum tests were used to compare TCR breadth between groups. TCRdb holds this immuneACCESS table with in-frame rearrangements only. Some clones are missing; in checked studies, unresolved V genes explain under half, and the rest has no known cause. D and trimming come from the DNA, and the V and J calls and clone size come from that table. The sample records around 300,000 clones, 88% of which are singletons. 6.4% of the sample is taken by the ten largest.

Comments on this clone: Its antigen is not yet known. No qualities accompany the bases; no much larger clone lies one base away.

This chain is built from TRBV19 and TRBJ1-2, with the D segment identity uncertain. The source of this sequence is a person between 18 and 65 years old who received the Ad26.COV2.S COVID-19 vaccine or a placebo. The source was peripheral blood, collected in a trial of Ad26.COV2.S vaccine versus placebo. In nucleotide form, the sequence is TGTGCCAGTAGTCACAGAGACAAGAGGGGCTACACCTTC. This encodes CASSHRDKRGYTF.